This T cell receptor beta chain was documented in a study of T cell responses to AZD1222 COVID-19 vaccine. Whole-study findings and limits: The reported proportion of spike-specific TCRs targeting unmutated variant regions was nearly half. With dominance at 160-218 and 743-854, vaccine-associated CD4 TCRs spanned spike.

The CDR3 runs 13 residues. From germline, CDR1 is SEHNR and CDR2 FQNEAQ (reference sequence). V lost 6 bases, J lost 4 bases, and 10 bases lay in between. Remarks on this clone: Antigen unknown.

TCRdb's copy holds only in-frame clones and misses some; the assay was immunoSEQ multiplex PCR. The profile shows under 140,000 clones, roughly 90% of them singletons. The rearrangement links TRBV7-9 to TRBJ1-5; D might be TRBD1 (5 bases). The sample consisted of peripheral blood, taken 28 days after the second AZD1222 dose. The receptor was isolated from an adult who received the AZD1222 COVID-19 vaccine. The CDR3 here is CASSGGGNQPQHF. The CDR3 DNA is TGTGCCAGCAGTGGGGGTGGAAATCAGCCCCAGCATTTT.